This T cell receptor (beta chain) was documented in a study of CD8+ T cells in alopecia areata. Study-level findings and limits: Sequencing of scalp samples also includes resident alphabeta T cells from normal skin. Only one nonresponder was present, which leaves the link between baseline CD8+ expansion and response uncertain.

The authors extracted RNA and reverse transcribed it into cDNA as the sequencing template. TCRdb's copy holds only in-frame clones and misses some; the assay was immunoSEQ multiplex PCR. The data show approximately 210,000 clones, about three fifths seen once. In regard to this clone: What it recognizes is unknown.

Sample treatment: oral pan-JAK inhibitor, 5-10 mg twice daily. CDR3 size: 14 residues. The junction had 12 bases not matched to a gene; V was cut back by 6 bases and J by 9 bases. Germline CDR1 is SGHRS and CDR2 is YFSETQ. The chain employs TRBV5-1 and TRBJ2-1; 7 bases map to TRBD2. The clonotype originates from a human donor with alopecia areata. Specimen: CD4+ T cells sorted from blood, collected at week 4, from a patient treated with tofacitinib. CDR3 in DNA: TGCGCCAGCAACATCCGACCCGGGGAGGGTGAGCAGTTCTTC. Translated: CASNIRPGEGEQFF.